The 23 T cell receptor beta chains presented below share a single source sample, sequenced in a study of blood T cell repertoires in COVID-19. This table comes from immunoSEQ multiplex PCR, and its TCRdb copy is limited to in-frame clones, with some not included. The sample carries about 160,000 clones, about 92% recorded once. Source material: peripheral blood. Receptor source: a woman aged 60-75 years with COVID-19, enrolled during active disease.

The chain links TRBV19 to TRBJ1-1, with D tentatively TRBD1 (6 bases). The V gene's germline CDR1 is LNHDA and CDR2 SQIVND (reference sequence). The V end lost 7 bases, the J end lost 1 base, and 16 bases lay between the germline ends. This CDR3 contains 15 residues. The CDR3 protein is CASNLGRGRNTEAFF. DNA of the CDR3: TGTGCCAGTAATCTCGGCAGGGGAAGGAACACTGAAGCTTTCTTT.

V and J are TRBV19 and TRBJ1-1, with TRBD1 matching over 9 bases. The CDR3 extends over 14 amino acids. Germline V CDR1 and CDR2: LNHDA, SQIVND (reference sequence). V trimming: 6 bases; J trimming: 0 bases; junction bases outside the gene matches: 2. CDR3: CASSGQGMNTEAFF. CDR3 DNA: TGTGCCAGTAGCGGACAGGGGATGAACACTGAAGCTTTCTTT.

The chain recombines TRBV5-5 with TRBJ1-4, with no clear D. CDR1 is SGHKS and CDR2 is YYEKEE in the germline V gene (reference sequence). V lost 2 bases and J lost 8, with 13 bases in between. The CDR3 consists of 14 residues. The CDR3 region has the DNA TGTGCCAGCAGCTTTGAGGCCTGGAAGGAAAAACTGTTTTTT. Its protein is CASSFEAWKEKLFF.

V and J are TRBV27 and TRBJ2-7, with D possibly TRBD2 on 5 matching bases. V was clipped by 8 bases and J by 3 bases, with 20 bases between them. The CDR3 contains 15 residues. Per the germline V gene, CDR1 is MNHEY and CDR2 is SMNVEV (reference sequence). DNA for the CDR3: TGTGCCAGCCGCCCGGCGGGTGCGGAGGACTACGAGCAGTACTTC. Translated: CASRPAGAEDYEQYF.

The chain combines TRBV5-4 with TRBJ2-3, with 10 bases aligning to TRBD2. The CDR3 contains 17 residues. In germline, CDR1 is SGHNT, CDR2 YYREEE (reference sequence). V lost 5 bases, J lost 4 bases, and 13 bases stayed unmatched. The CDR3 protein is CASRRPLRSGGADTQYF. CDR3 nucleotides: TGTGCCAGCAGACGCCCCCTGAGAAGCGGGGGGGCAGATACGCAGTATTTT.

This chain links TRBV9 with TRBJ2-1; 10 nucleotides align to TRBD2. Trimming cost V 4 bases and J 6 bases; bases outside gene matches: 7. CDR3 length equals 15 residues. CDR1 and CDR2 (germline): SGDLS, YYNGEE. The CDR3 sequence: CASSLRLAGTNEQFF. CDR3 coding DNA: TGTGCCAGCAGCTTGCGACTAGCGGGCACCAATGAGCAGTTCTTC. Full variable domain (rest looked up from reference TRBV9 and TRBJ2-1): DSGVTQTPKHLITATGQRVTLRCSPRSGDLSVYWYQQSLDQGLQFLIQYYNGEERAKGNILERFSAQQFPDLHSELNLSSLELGDSALYFCASSLRLAGTNEQFFGPGTRLTVL.

V and J are TRBV3-1 (or the pseudogene TRBV3-2) and TRBJ2-1, with TRBD1 matching over 7 bases. The ends lost 0 bases at V and 6 bases at J; junction bases unmatched: 5. This CDR3 is 15 amino acids long. Germline CDR1 is LGHDT and CDR2 is YNNKEL (reference sequence). CDR3 DNA sequence: TGTGCCAGCAGCCAAGACTGGTCAGGGGGCAATGAGCAGTTCTTC. As protein: CASSQDWSGGNEQFF.

The chain combines TRBV29-1 with TRBJ1-1; D gene unclear. Germline V gives CDR1 SQVTM, CDR2 ANQGSEA. There are 13 residues in the CDR3. V dropped 7 bases and J dropped 8 bases, with 20 bases sitting between them. This CDR3 reads CSGTREVSTEAFF. In nucleotides, the CDR3 is TGCAGCGGGACTCGGGAAGTGTCTACGGAAGCTTTCTTT.

Regarding this clone: Mismatch with germline at one junction end may stem from a read error. The J gene is TRBJ2-2, the V gene TRBV7-7; D unresolved. CDR3 size: 14 residues. Looked up from germline, CDR1 is SSHAT and CDR2 is FNYEAQ (reference sequence). The CDR3 loop reads CASSFRLNTGELFF. For the CDR3, the DNA is TGTGCTAGCAGCTTCAGACTGAACACCGGGGAGCTGTTTTTT.

The chain uses TRBV6-5 and TRBJ1-2, with TRBD1 matching over 7 bases. The junction had 5 bases not matched to a gene; V was cut back by 2 bases and J by 8 bases. The germline V gene encodes CDR1 MNHEY and CDR2 SVGAGI. The CDR3 consists of 13 residues. CDR3 amino acids: CASSYPDRSGYTF. DNA for the CDR3: TGTGCCAGCAGTTACCCGGACAGGTCGGGCTACACCTTC.

V usage is TRBV21-1 and J usage is TRBJ2-2; the table's TRBD2 call for D was not verified on the DNA. TRBV21-1 is flagged as a pseudogene. The CDR3 has 15 amino acids. CDR3 region: CARPPRVANTGELFF. The CDR3 DNA reads as TGTGCCAGGCCTCCGCGAGTGGCGAACACCGGGGAGCTGTTTTTT.

The chain is built from TRBV6-5 and TRBJ1-5; TRBD1 matches at 8 bases. Germline V gives CDR1 MNHEY, CDR2 SVGAGI. Unmatched junction bases numbered 6, after V lost 8 bases and J lost 6 bases. The length of the CDR3 is 13 residues. CDR3 loop: CASGTGGAQPQHF. The DNA of the CDR3 is TGTGCCAGCGGTACAGGGGGTGCTCAGCCCCAGCATTTT.

The V and J genes are TRBV9 and TRBJ1-1, with 8 nucleotides matching TRBD1. This CDR3 comprises 16 residues. V was pared by 0 bases and J by 2 bases, with 6 bases of the junction left unmatched. Per germline, CDR1 SGDLS and CDR2 YYNGEE. The CDR3 reads CASSVAMGQVNTEAFF. In nucleotides, the CDR3 is TGTGCCAGCAGCGTAGCTATGGGACAGGTTAACACTGAAGCTTTCTTT. Combining the CDR3 with reference TRBV9 and TRBJ1-1 gives the whole variable domain DSGVTQTPKHLITATGQRVTLRCSPRSGDLSVYWYQQSLDQGLQFLIQYYNGEERAKGNILERFSAQQFPDLHSELNLSSLELGDSALYFCASSVAMGQVNTEAFFGQGTRLTVV.

The V call is TRBV6-2 or TRBV6-3, the J call TRBJ2-5; unclear D gene. Trimming removed 5 bases at V and 4 bases at J, with 11 bases between. The CDR3 is 13 residues long. Per germline, CDR1 MNHEY and CDR2 SVGEGT. The CDR3 here is CASSPLGPETQYF. The CDR3 region has the DNA TGTGCCAGCAGTCCCCTTGGGCCAGAGACCCAGTACTTC.

The rearrangement links TRBV12-2 to TRBJ1-1; TRBD1 is the table's D call and was not checked against the DNA. TRBV12-2 is a pseudogene segment. The CDR3 runs to 17 residues. CDR3 nucleotide sequence: TGTGCAAGTCGCTTAGCTCTCTCGAGGGACATGAACACTGAAGCTTTCTTT. Its protein product is CASRLALSRDMNTEAFF.

This chain joins TRBV18 and TRBJ2-7, with no clear D. Trimming took 1 base from V and 3 from J, leaving 7 bases between them. The CDR3 contains 13 residues. Germline CDR1 is KGHSH and CDR2 is LQKENI. CDR3 sequence reads: CASSPLSDYEQYF. CDR3 DNA sequence: TGTGCCAGCTCACCACTGTCAGACTACGAGCAGTACTTC. Based on the CDR3 plus reference TRBV18 and TRBJ2-7, the full variable domain is NAGVMQNPRHLVRRRGQEARLRCSPMKGHSHVYWYRQLPEEGLKFMVYLQKENIIDESGMPKERFSAEFPKEGPSILRIQQVVRGDSAAYFCASSPLSDYEQYFGPGTRLTVT.

The chain couples TRBV5-4 to TRBJ2-1; possible D gene TRBD2, 5 bases. CDR3 length equals 13 residues. Germline values: CDR1 SGHNT, CDR2 YYREEE (reference sequence). The germline V and J ends were trimmed by 3 bases and 7 bases, with 11 bases remaining between them. The CDR3 region is CASSYGLWNEQFF. As DNA, the CDR3 is TGTGCCAGCAGCTATGGACTGTGGAATGAGCAGTTCTTC.

The gene calls are TRBV6-1 and TRBJ1-6; D perhaps matches TRBD1 (6 bases). The CDR3 runs to 18 residues. V was clipped by 2 bases and J by 0 bases, with 14 bases between them. The germline gives CDR1 MNHNS, CDR2 SASEGT. The CDR3 DNA reads TGTGCCAGCAGTGAAAGTGGGGGCGGGAGCTCCTATAATTCACCCCTCCACTTT. Amino acid sequence: CASSESGGGSSYNSPLHF.

This chain uses TRBV4-3 with TRBJ1-2; D remains unclear. Germline assignment: CDR1 LGHNA and CDR2 YSLEER. V lost 0 bases and J lost 2, with 10 bases in between. The CDR3 spans 15 residues. DNA for the CDR3: TGCGCCAGCAGCCAAGATCGAGGAAGAAACTATGGCTACACCTTC. Amino acids: CASSQDRGRNYGYTF.

The V and J genes are TRBV7-8 and TRBJ2-5; TRBD2 matches at 8 bases. From germline, CDR1 is SGHVS and CDR2 FQNEAQ. V lost 5 bases to trimming and J lost 4 bases; unmatched junction nucleotides: 9. There are 15 residues in the CDR3. In DNA form, the CDR3 reads TGTGCCAGCAGCGGCGGAGCGGGGGCTTTAGAGACCCAGTACTTC. This translates into CASSGGAGALETQYF. Complete variable domain (other parts from reference TRBV7-8 and TRBJ2-5): GAGVSQSPRYKVAKRGQDVALRCDPISGHVSLFWYQQALGQGPEFLTYFQNEAQLDKSGLPSDRFFAERPEGSVSTLKIQRTQQEDSAVYLCASSGGAGALETQYFGPGTRLLVL.

As DNA, the CDR3 is TGTGCCAGCAGCTTAGCGATGGGGCTCACTAATGAAAAACTGTTTTTT. It is translated as CASSLAMGLTNEKLFF. This chain uses TRBV7-9 with TRBJ1-4, with D possibly TRBD1 on 5 matching bases. Germline V gene sequence: CDR1 SEHNR, CDR2 FQNEAQ (reference sequence). This CDR3 has 16 amino acids. Trimming removed 0 bases from V and 2 bases from J, with 10 bases in between.

The chain joins TRBV19 to TRBJ1-3, with a tentative D call TRBD1 (6 bases). The V gene's germline CDR1 is LNHDA and CDR2 SQIVND (reference sequence). Between the trimmed V and J ends, which lost 4 bases and 0 bases, there was a span of 13 bases. The CDR3 has 16 amino acids. This CDR3 reads CASSTPTGLSGNTIYF. CDR3 DNA: TGTGCCAGTAGTACTCCGACAGGACTCTCTGGAAACACCATATATTTT.

The V and J genes are TRBV6-1 and TRBJ1-5; 8 bases align to TRBD1. Trimming removed 4 bases from V and 3 bases from J; junction bases left unmatched: 8. This CDR3 spans 16 amino acids. From germline, CDR1 is MNHNS and CDR2 SASEGT. The CDR3, as DNA: TGTGCCAGCAGTGGGTGGACAGGGCATATCAATCAGCCCCAGCATTTT. Its translation: CASSGWTGHINQPQHF.